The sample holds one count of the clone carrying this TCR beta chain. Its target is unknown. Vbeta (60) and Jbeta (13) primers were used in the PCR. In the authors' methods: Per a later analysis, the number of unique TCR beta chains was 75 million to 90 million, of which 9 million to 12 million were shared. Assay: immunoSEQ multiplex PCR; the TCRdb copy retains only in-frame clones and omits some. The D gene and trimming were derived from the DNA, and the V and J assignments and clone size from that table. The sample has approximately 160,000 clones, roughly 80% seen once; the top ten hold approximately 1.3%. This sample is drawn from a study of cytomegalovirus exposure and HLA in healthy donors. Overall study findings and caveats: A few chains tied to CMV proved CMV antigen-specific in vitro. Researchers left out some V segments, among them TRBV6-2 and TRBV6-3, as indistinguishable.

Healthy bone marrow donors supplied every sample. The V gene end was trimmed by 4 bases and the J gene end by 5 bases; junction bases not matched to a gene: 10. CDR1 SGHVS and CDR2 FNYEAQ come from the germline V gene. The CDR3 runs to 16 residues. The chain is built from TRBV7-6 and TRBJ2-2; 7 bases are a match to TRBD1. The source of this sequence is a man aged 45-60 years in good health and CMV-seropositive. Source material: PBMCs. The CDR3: CASSWGTGVRTGELFF. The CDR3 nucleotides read TGTGCCAGCAGCTGGGGAACAGGGGTTCGTACCGGGGAGCTGTTTTTT.